This T cell receptor (beta chain) derives from a study of T-cell memory formation after mild COVID-19. Findings of the study overall: Of the contracting clones, CD4+ ones lay mainly in CM and EM, and CD8+ ones in EMRA. Unconfirmed was the SARS-CoV-2 specificity of second-wave clones that peaked on day 37. That cross-reactive memory joined was suggested by some responding clones appearing in pre-infection memory. Later expanders leaned CD4+, whereas day 15 to 85 contracting clones were balanced CD4/CD8.

MiXCR, applied by TCRdb to the 5' RACE reads, yields one record per CDR3 protein. Of hundreds of thousands of distinct CDR3 sequences in the sample, around a sixth were seen once. The CDR3 extends over 13 amino acids. Looked up from germline, CDR1 is LNHNV and CDR2 is YYDKDF (reference sequence). Trimming took 0 bases from V and 10 from J, leaving 10 bases between them. As for this clonotype: Its antigen is currently unknown.

The V gene is TRBV15, the J gene TRBJ2-1; possible D gene TRBD1, 5 bases. This clonotype originated in a man aged 18 to 30 who had mild COVID-19 (a few samples of this study predate the infection). Cell type and time point are not known. Input material: PBMCs or a T cell subset sorted from them (not recorded which). CDR3 in DNA: TGTGCCACCAGCAGAGACCAGGGATACGAGCAGTTCTTC. Translation gives CATSRDQGYEQFF.